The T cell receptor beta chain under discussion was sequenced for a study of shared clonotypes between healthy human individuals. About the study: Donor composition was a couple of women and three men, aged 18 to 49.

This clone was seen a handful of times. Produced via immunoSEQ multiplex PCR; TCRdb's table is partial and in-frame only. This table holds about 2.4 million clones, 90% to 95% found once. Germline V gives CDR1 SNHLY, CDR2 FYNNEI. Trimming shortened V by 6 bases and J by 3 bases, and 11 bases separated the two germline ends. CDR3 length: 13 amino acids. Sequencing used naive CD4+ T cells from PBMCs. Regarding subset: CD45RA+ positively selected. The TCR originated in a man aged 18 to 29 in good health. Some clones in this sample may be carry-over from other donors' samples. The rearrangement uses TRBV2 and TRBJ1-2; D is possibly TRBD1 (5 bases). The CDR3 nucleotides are TGTGCCAGCAGAGTCGGACAATACTATGGCTACACCTTC. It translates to CASRVGQYYGYTF.